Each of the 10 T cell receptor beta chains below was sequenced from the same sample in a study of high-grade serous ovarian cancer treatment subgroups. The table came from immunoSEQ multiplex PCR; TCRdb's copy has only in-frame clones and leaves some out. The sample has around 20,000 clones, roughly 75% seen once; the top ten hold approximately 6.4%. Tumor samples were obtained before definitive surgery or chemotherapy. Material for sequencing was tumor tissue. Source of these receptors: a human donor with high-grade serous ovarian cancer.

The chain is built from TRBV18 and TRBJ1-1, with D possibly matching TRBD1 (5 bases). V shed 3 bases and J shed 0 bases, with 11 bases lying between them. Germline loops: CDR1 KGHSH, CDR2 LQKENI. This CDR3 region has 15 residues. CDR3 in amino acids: CASSPQGEMNTEAFF. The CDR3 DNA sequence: TGTGCCAGCTCACCCCAGGGTGAGATGAACACTGAAGCTTTCTTT.

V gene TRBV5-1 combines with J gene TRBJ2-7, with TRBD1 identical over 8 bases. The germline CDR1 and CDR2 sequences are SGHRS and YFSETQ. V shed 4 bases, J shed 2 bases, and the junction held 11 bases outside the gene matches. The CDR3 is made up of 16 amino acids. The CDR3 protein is CASSPSPGGATYEQYF. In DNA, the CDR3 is TGCGCCAGCAGCCCTTCGCCAGGGGGCGCGACCTACGAGCAGTACTTC.

CDR3 in amino acids: CSVASSYEQYF. In DNA, the CDR3 is TGCAGCGTGGCTTCCTCCTACGAGCAGTACTTC. The rearrangement uses TRBV29-1 and TRBJ2-7; no definite D call. CDR3 size: 11 residues. V was shortened by 6 bases and J by 0 bases, with 6 bases between the two germline ends. In germline, CDR1 is SQVTM, CDR2 ANQGSEA.

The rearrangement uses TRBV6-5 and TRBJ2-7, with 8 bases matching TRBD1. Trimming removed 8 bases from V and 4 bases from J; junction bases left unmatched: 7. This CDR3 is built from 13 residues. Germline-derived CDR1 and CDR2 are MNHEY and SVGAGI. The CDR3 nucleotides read TGTGCCAGCTCCAGGGGGCCGATATACGAGCAGTACTTC. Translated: CASSRGPIYEQYF.

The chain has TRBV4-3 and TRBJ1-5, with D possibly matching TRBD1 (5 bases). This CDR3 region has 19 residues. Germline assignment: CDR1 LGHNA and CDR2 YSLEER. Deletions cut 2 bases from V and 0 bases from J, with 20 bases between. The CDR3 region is CASSQHPGTRDYSNQPQHF. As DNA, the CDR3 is TGCGCCAGCAGCCAACACCCCGGGACGAGGGATTATAGCAATCAGCCCCAGCATTTT.

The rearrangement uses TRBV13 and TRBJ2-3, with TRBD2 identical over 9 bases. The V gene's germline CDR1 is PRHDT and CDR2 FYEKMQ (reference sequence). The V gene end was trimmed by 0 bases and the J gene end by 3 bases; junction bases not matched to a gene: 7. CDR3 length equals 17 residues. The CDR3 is CASSLGASGIGTDTQYF. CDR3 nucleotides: TGTGCCAGCAGCTTAGGGGCTAGCGGGATCGGTACAGATACGCAGTATTTT.

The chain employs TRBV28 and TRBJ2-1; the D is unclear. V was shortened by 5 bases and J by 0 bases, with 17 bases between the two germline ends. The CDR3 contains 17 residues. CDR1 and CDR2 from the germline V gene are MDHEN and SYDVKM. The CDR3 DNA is TGTGCCAGCAGTCCCCTTTTCACGCCGCCCTCCTACAATGAGCAGTTCTTC. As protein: CASSPLFTPPSYNEQFF.

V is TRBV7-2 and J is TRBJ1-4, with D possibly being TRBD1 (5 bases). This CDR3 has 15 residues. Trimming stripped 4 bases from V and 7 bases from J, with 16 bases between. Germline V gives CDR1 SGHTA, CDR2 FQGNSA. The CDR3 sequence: CASSSSGAIGEKLFF. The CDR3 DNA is TGTGCCAGCAGCTCGTCCGGGGCGATCGGTGAAAAACTGTTTTTT. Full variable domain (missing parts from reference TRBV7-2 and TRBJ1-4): GAGVSQSPSNKVTEKGKDVELRCDPISGHTALYWYRQSLGQGLEFLIYFQGNSAPDKSGLPSDRFSAERTGGSVSTLTIQRTQQEDSAVYLCASSSSGAIGEKLFFGSGTQLSVL.

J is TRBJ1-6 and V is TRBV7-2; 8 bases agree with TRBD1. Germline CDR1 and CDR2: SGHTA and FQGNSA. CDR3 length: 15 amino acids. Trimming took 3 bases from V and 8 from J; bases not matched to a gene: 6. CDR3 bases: TGTGCCAGCAGCTTGGACAGGGCCCTCGATTCACCCCTCCACTTT. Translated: CASSLDRALDSPLHF. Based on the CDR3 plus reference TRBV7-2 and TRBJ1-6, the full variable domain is GAGVSQSPSNKVTEKGKDVELRCDPISGHTALYWYRQSLGQGLEFLIYFQGNSAPDKSGLPSDRFSAERTGGSVSTLTIQRTQQEDSAVYLCASSLDRALDSPLHFGNGTRLTVT.

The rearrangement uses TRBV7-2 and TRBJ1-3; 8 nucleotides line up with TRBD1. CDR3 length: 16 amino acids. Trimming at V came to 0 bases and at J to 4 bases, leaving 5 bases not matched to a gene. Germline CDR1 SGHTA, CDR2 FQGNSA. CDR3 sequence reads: CASSLATGVGGNTIYF. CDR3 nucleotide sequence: TGTGCCAGCAGCTTAGCGACAGGGGTGGGAGGAAACACCATATATTTT.